This record covers a single T cell receptor (beta chain). The data belong to a study of T cell changes during pregnancy in multiple sclerosis. The CDR3 spans 21 residues. Sequencing was performed with immunoSEQ multiplex PCR; in TCRdb, only in-frame clones are kept and a portion is missing. The sample has tens of thousands of clones, over 90% seen once. The sample here was CD4+ T cells from peripheral blood mononuclear cells, taken in the third trimester of pregnancy. The clonotype originates from a female donor in good health, enrolled as a control in a pregnancy study. V and J are TRBV21-1 and TRBJ2-6; no DNA check was done on the table's D call, TRBD1. TRBV21-1 is a pseudogene segment. CDR3: CASSKASVVTALHSGANVLTF. The DNA for the CDR3 is TGTGCCAGCAGCAAAGCGTCGGTGGTGACAGCCCTACACTCTGGGGCCAACGTCCTGACTTTC.